These 10 T cell receptor beta chains share one sample of origin, sequenced in a study of siplizumab effects on memory and regulatory T cells. Clones were read by immunoSEQ multiplex PCR, and TCRdb kept only the in-frame ones, dropping some. The sample consists of fewer than 100,000 clones, 90% to 95% of them appearing once. The specimen sequenced was non-Treg CD4+ T cells sorted from blood. The source is a human donor in good health.

The V gene is TRBV15, the J gene TRBJ1-4, with no clear D. Germline V gene sequence: CDR1 LNHNV, CDR2 YYDKDF (reference sequence). The CDR3 is 15 amino acids. V lost 1 base and J lost 5, with 11 bases in between. Here the CDR3 DNA reads TGTGCCACCAGCAGAGTAGCAGACCCAAATGAAAAACTGTTTTTT. It yields the protein CATSRVADPNEKLFF.

The chain couples TRBV5-4 to TRBJ1-3, with TRBD1 as a possible D gene (5 bases). This CDR3 is 16 amino acids long. The V gene's germline CDR1 is SGHNT and CDR2 YYREEE (reference sequence). Trimming took 3 bases from V and 6 from J, leaving 19 bases between them. The CDR3 DNA reads as TGTGCCAGCAGCTCGGGAGCCGGGACCACCGTAAACACCATATATTTT. It codes for CASSSGAGTTVNTIYF.

This chain links TRBV2 with TRBJ2-5, with 8 bases identical to TRBD2. The J call may be wrong; the DNA end is better matched by TRBJ2-7. The CDR3 runs to 15 residues. Germline V gives CDR1 SNHLY, CDR2 FYNNEI. CDR3 sequence: CASTWQRGSSYEQYF. The CDR3 DNA follows: TGTGCCAGCACCTGGCAGCGGGGGTCCTCCTACGAGCAGTACTTC.

This rearrangement joins TRBV2 to TRBJ2-5, with TRBD2 identical over 8 bases. This CDR3 is built from 13 residues. Trimming cost V 7 bases and J 6 bases; bases outside gene matches: 7. Germline V CDR1 and CDR2: SNHLY, FYNNEI. The CDR3 protein is CASTGGRPQTQYF. DNA of the CDR3: TGTGCCAGCACGGGGGGGCGCCCCCAGACCCAGTACTTC.

The rearrangement uses TRBV6-5 and TRBJ2-7; TRBD2 matches 11 bases. With V trimmed by 5 bases and J by 4 bases, 4 bases remained unmatched. The CDR3 has 14 amino acids. The V gene's germline CDR1 is MNHEY and CDR2 SVGAGI. The CDR3 DNA sequence: TGTGCCAGCAGTAGGACTAGCGGGCTTTACGAGCAGTACTTC. Translating gives CASSRTSGLYEQYF.

The genes are TRBV6-5 and TRBJ2-1; 10 nucleotides agree with TRBD1. Germline lookup yields CDR1 MNHEY and CDR2 SVGAGI. This CDR3 contains 15 residues. V shed 1 base, J shed 9 bases, and the junction held 6 bases outside the gene matches. The chain's CDR3 is CASSYYGTGVTEQFF. DNA of the CDR3: TGTGCCAGCAGTTACTACGGGACAGGGGTGACTGAGCAGTTCTTC.

The chain carries TRBV7-2 and TRBJ2-5, with 8 bases lining up with TRBD2. V was clipped by 10 bases and J by 5 bases; unmatched bases: 6. The CDR3 extends over 12 amino acids. From germline, CDR1 is SGHTA and CDR2 FQGNSA. CDR3 in amino acids: CATPGGRETQYF. CDR3 coding DNA: TGTGCCACCCCGGGGGGGCGGGAGACCCAGTACTTC.

The chain has TRBV7-9 and TRBJ1-2; 8 bases are a match to TRBD1. J gave up 0 bases and V 5 bases, and 5 bases lay outside the gene matches. Germline V gives CDR1 SEHNR, CDR2 FQNEAQ (reference sequence). This CDR3 has 15 amino acids. CDR3 protein: CASSPGTGSNYGYTF. CDR3 bases: TGTGCCAGCAGCCCAGGGACAGGATCTAACTATGGCTACACCTTC.

The chain couples TRBV6-5 to TRBJ2-3; the D gene is possibly TRBD2 (6 bases). Trimming took 0 bases from V and 4 from J, leaving 11 bases between them. Germline V gene data show CDR1 as MNHEY and CDR2 as SVGAGI. The CDR3 consists of 15 residues. The CDR3 sequence: CASSYSGSGADTQYF. The CDR3 DNA follows: TGTGCCAGCAGTTACTCAGGATCGGGGGCAGATACGCAGTATTTT.

The V gene is TRBV7-9, the J gene TRBJ1-5; the match to TRBD1 covers 7 bases. J gave up 6 bases and V 5 bases, and 13 bases lay outside the gene matches. CDR3 length equals 16 residues. Looked up from germline, CDR1 is SEHNR and CDR2 is FQNEAQ (reference sequence). The CDR3 spells CASSLGQFGLGQPQHF. The CDR3 DNA is TGTGCCAGCAGCCTGGGACAGTTCGGGCTGGGTCAGCCCCAGCATTTT.